The rows below give T cell receptor beta chains drawn from one sample of a study of T cell responses to AZD1222 COVID-19 vaccine. Sequencing was performed with immunoSEQ multiplex PCR; in TCRdb, only in-frame clones are kept and a portion is missing. The sample comprises 100,000 to 150,000 clones, roughly 90% of which are singletons, and approximately 0.98% rests with the top ten. The sample consisted of peripheral blood, taken 28 days after the second AZD1222 dose. Every receptor here comes from an adult who received the AZD1222 COVID-19 vaccine. Each CDR3 is given with its conserved first and last residue. A D gene is named only where the DNA matches it firmly. Expanded clones are given a class, and other clones once, few, many or no size at all.

d_call	v_call	cdr3_length	j_call	clone_size	cdr3_nt	cdr3_aa
.	TRBV5-1	15	TRBJ2-7	.	TGCGCCAGCAGCCCCCAAGATTTGATCTCCTACGAGCAGTACTTC	CASSPQDLISYEQYF
.	TRBV28	16	TRBJ1-2	.	TGTGCCAGCAGTTTAGTTGGGTGGACGGGGGACTATGGCTACACCTTC	CASSLVGWTGDYGYTF
.	TRBV5-1	17	TRBJ2-2	.	TGCGCCAGCAGCTTGCAGGGGCTAAACTCGAACACCGGGGAGCTGTTTTTT	CASSLQGLNSNTGELFF
TRBD2	TRBV7-9	15	TRBJ2-3	.	TGTGCCAGCAGCGCGGGACTAGCTAGGACAGATACGCAGTATTTT	CASSAGLARTDTQYF
.	TRBV27	13	TRBJ2-7	.	TGTGCCAGCAGTTTAAAGGTGAGCTACGAGCAGTACTTC	CASSLKVSYEQYF
.	TRBV6-1	11	TRBJ1-2	.	TGTGCCAGCAGTGACCTATATGGCTACACCTTC	CASSDLYGYTF
.	TRBV24-1	13	TRBJ1-4	.	TGTGCCACCAGTCGGAGGGGAGGTGAAAAACTGTTTTTT	CATSRRGGEKLFF
.	TRBV9	13	TRBJ1-1	.	TGTGCCAGCAGCGTAGAATCCAACACTGAAGCTTTCTTT	CASSVESNTEAFF
TRBD1	TRBV4-1	15	TRBJ1-2	once	TGCGCCAGCAGCCATCTACTAGGGGGCCCCTATGGCTACACCTTC	CASSHLLGGPYGYTF
.	TRBV10-3	14	TRBJ1-5	.	TGTGCCATCAGGGATGACACCTCCAATCAGCCCCAGCATTTT	CAIRDDTSNQPQHF
.	TRBV18	14	TRBJ2-1	.	TGTGCCAGCTCACCAACGTCCGCGGACAATGAGCAGTTCTTC	CASSPTSADNEQFF
.	TRBV9	13	TRBJ1-3	once	TGTGCCAGCAGCGTCGGTCTCGGAAACACCATATATTTT	CASSVGLGNTIYF